The 20 T cell receptor beta chains listed next were all sequenced from one sample in a study of cytomegalovirus exposure and HLA in healthy donors. The study ran its PCR with 60 Vbeta and 13 Jbeta primers. Profiled with immunoSEQ multiplex PCR; TCRdb holds only in-frame clones, not every one. Among fewer than 120,000 clones listed, less than 85% were seen once. The sequenced material came from PBMCs. These receptors were collected from a man aged 30 to 45 in good health and CMV-seropositive.

The rearrangement joins TRBV5-1 to TRBJ2-2; 7 bases map to TRBD2. Germline CDR1 and CDR2: SGHRS and YFSETQ. The CDR3 has 16 amino acids. Germline trimming cut 0 bases from V and 2 bases from J; bases unmatched to any gene: 4. CDR3 nucleotide sequence: TGCGCCAGCAGCTTGGTGGGGGGGAGAAACACCGGGGAGCTGTTTTTT. It translates to CASSLVGGRNTGELFF.

The rearrangement joins TRBV10-2 to TRBJ2-1, with D unresolved. V shed 7 bases and J shed 1 base, with 5 bases lying between them. The CDR3 sequence is 12 residues long. The V gene's germline CDR1 is WSHSY and CDR2 SAAADI. CDR3 residues: CASTSSYNEQFF. CDR3 nucleotides: TGCGCCAGCACTAGTTCCTACAATGAGCAGTTCTTC.

The chain recombines TRBV5-4 with TRBJ1-6, with D possibly matching TRBD1 (5 bases). Germline V lookup: CDR1 SGHNT, CDR2 YYREEE (reference sequence). The CDR3 extends over 16 amino acids. The V and J ends lost 1 base and 7 bases respectively, with 15 bases between them. The CDR3 bases are TGTGCCAGCAGCTTGCCCCGTGGGACTTCCAATTCACCCCTCCACTTT. Translating it yields CASSLPRGTSNSPLHF.

The CDR3, as DNA: TGCAGCGTTACCGGGACAGGGAACTCCTACGAGCAGTACTTC. As protein: CSVTGTGNSYEQYF. The genes are TRBV29-1 and TRBJ2-5; 9 positions agree with TRBD1. Matching the DNA end better, TRBJ2-7 makes the J call doubtful. Germline V gene lookup returns CDR1 SQVTM and CDR2 ANQGSEA. The CDR3 covers 14 residues.

The chain combines TRBV7-9 with TRBJ2-7; possible D gene TRBD1, 6 bases. The length of the CDR3 is 13 residues. V was trimmed by 5 bases and J by 2 bases, leaving 10 bases between them. Germline assignment: CDR1 SEHNR and CDR2 FQNEAQ (reference sequence). The CDR3 nucleotides are TGTGCCAGCAGCGACAGGACCACCTACGAGCAGTACTTC. Amino acids: CASSDRTTYEQYF.

CDR3 nucleotide sequence: TGTGCCAGTAGTATAGGACCCGCGGCAGATACGCAGTATTTT. Protein sequence: CASSIGPAADTQYF. The V call is TRBV19, the J call TRBJ2-3, with no clear D. The CDR3 covers 14 residues. Trimming stripped 1 base from V and 4 bases from J, with 9 bases between. Germline values: CDR1 LNHDA, CDR2 SQIVND (reference sequence).

The rearrangement links TRBV28 to TRBJ1-2; D is ambiguous. The V end was cut by 2 bases, the J end by 6 bases, with 7 bases between. This CDR3 spans 12 amino acids. Looked up from germline, CDR1 is MDHEN and CDR2 is SYDVKM. CDR3 residues: CASSLARDGYTF. The CDR3 nucleotides read TGTGCCAGCAGTTTAGCACGGGATGGCTACACCTTC.

The V call is TRBV19, the J call TRBJ1-2; D is undetermined. Germline CDR1 LNHDA, CDR2 SQIVND (reference sequence). Trimming shortened V by 7 bases and J by 6 bases, and 6 bases separated the two germline ends. The CDR3 totals 10 residues. CDR3 nucleotide sequence: TGTGCCAGTATGAGGAATGGCTACACCTTC. As protein: CASMRNGYTF.

This clone was counted once. This chain joins TRBV5-6 and TRBJ2-1, with 15 bases matching TRBD2. The length of the CDR3 is 15 residues. The V and J ends lost 4 bases and 4 bases, in that order; junction bases with no gene match: 0. CDR1 and CDR2 from the germline V gene are SGHDT and YYEEEE. CDR3 sequence: CASSGTSGGYNEQFF. The CDR3 DNA is TGTGCCAGCAGCGGGACTAGCGGGGGGTACAATGAGCAGTTCTTC.

The chain has TRBV6-5 and TRBJ1-1; D gene unclear. Germline loops: CDR1 MNHEY, CDR2 SVGAGI. This CDR3 is 14 amino acids long. Trimming cost V 6 bases and J 2 bases, with 13 bases left between them. The CDR3 region has the DNA TGTGCCAGCAGGCCCCTCGGTTCTAACACTGAAGCTTTCTTT. Encoded protein: CASRPLGSNTEAFF.

The rearrangement joins TRBV9 to TRBJ2-5; possibly TRBD1 for D (5 bases). CDR1 and CDR2 from the germline V gene are SGDLS and YYNGEE. V lost 3 bases to trimming and J lost 5 bases, with 11 bases between them. CDR3 size: 13 residues. The CDR3 region has the DNA TGTGCCAGCAGCGGACAGTCGAGGGAGACCCAGTACTTC. It specifies CASSGQSRETQYF. Complete variable domain (other parts from reference TRBV9 and TRBJ2-5): DSGVTQTPKHLITATGQRVTLRCSPRSGDLSVYWYQQSLDQGLQFLIQYYNGEERAKGNILERFSAQQFPDLHSELNLSSLELGDSALYFCASSGQSRETQYFGPGTRLLVL.

The rearrangement joins TRBV6-5 to TRBJ2-1; tentative D call: TRBD1 (5 bases). The germline V and J ends were trimmed by 6 bases and 6 bases, with 15 bases remaining between them. The CDR3 loop spans 14 amino acids. The germline gives CDR1 MNHEY, CDR2 SVGAGI. Here the CDR3 reads CASRDQWGLNEQFF. The CDR3 nucleotides read TGTGCCAGCAGAGACCAGTGGGGCCTCAATGAGCAGTTCTTC.

The chain has TRBV7-8 and TRBJ2-1, with D maybe TRBD1 (7 bases). This CDR3 is built from 14 residues. CDR1 and CDR2 from the germline V gene are SGHVS and FQNEAQ. The V end lost 5 bases, the J end lost 12 bases, and 20 bases lay between the germline ends. CDR3 DNA: TGTGCCAGCAGCCGTAAGGAGGGGGCGGTTGCGCAGTTCTTC. It codes for CASSRKEGAVAQFF. The entire variable domain, with the rest obtained from reference TRBV7-8 and TRBJ2-1, is as follows: GAGVSQSPRYKVAKRGQDVALRCDPISGHVSLFWYQQALGQGPEFLTYFQNEAQLDKSGLPSDRFFAERPEGSVSTLKIQRTQQEDSAVYLCASSRKEGAVAQFFGPGTRLTVL.

This rearrangement joins TRBV14 to TRBJ1-2; possibly TRBD1 for D (5 bases). From germline, CDR1 is SGHDN and CDR2 FVKESK. The CDR3 runs to 12 residues. The V and J ends lost 1 base and 14 bases respectively, with 14 bases between them. CDR3 nucleotides: TGTGCCAGCAGCCAAGCTGGAGGGGCTGCAACCTTC. Amino acid sequence: CASSQAGGAATF.

The chain combines TRBV5-6 with TRBJ2-1; no definite D call. With 0 bases removed from V and 5 bases from J, the gap between germline ends came to 12 bases. The CDR3 loop spans 15 amino acids. Germline values: CDR1 SGHDT, CDR2 YYEEEE. The CDR3: CASSLGPGEHNEQFF. The CDR3 DNA reads as TGTGCCAGCAGCTTGGGACCAGGCGAACACAATGAGCAGTTCTTC.

The gene calls are TRBV6-1 and TRBJ1-5; 7 bases line up with TRBD1. Trimming removed 5 bases from V and 5 bases from J; junction bases left unmatched: 9. Germline assignment: CDR1 MNHNS and CDR2 SASEGT. The CDR3 contains 15 residues. CDR3 DNA sequence: TGTGCCAGCAGTAAGCTCCGGGACAGCGATCAGCCCCAGCATTTT. This sequence encodes CASSKLRDSDQPQHF.

This clone has only a few counts. The chain carries TRBV7-9 and TRBJ1-1, with TRBD1 as a possible D gene (5 bases). Trimming stripped 5 bases from V and 5 bases from J, with 12 bases between. The CDR3 loop spans 13 amino acids. CDR1 is SEHNR, CDR2 FQNEAQ, per germline (reference sequence). DNA of the CDR3: TGTGCCAGCAGCGGATCAGGGAGGACTGAAGCTTTCTTT. This encodes CASSGSGRTEAFF.

This clone was picked up a small number of times. J is TRBJ1-1 and V is TRBV5-6; 7 bases are shared with TRBD1. Germline CDR1 SGHDT, CDR2 YYEEEE. CDR3 length equals 14 residues. J lost 3 bases, V lost 3 bases, and 5 bases had no gene match. CDR3 sequence (DNA): TGTGCCAGCAGCTCGGTGACAGGGCACACTGAAGCTTTCTTT. Protein sequence: CASSSVTGHTEAFF.

This clone was recorded only once. The chain has TRBV28 and TRBJ1-4, with TRBD1 matching over 7 bases. The V gene end was trimmed by 7 bases and the J gene end by 4 bases; junction bases not matched to a gene: 6. The CDR3 spans 14 residues. The germline V gene has CDR1 MDHEN and CDR2 SYDVKM. CDR3 bases: TGTGCCAGCAAAAAGACAGGGCTTAATGAAAAACTGTTTTTT. Its translation: CASKKTGLNEKLFF. The variable domain in full, with the rest retrieved from reference TRBV28 and TRBJ1-4, is DVKVTQSSRYLVKRTGEKVFLECVQDMDHENMFWYRQDPGLGLRLIYFSYDVKMKEKGDIPEGYSVSREKKERFSLILESASTNQTSMYLCASKKTGLNEKLFFGSGTQLSVL.

The chain employs TRBV5-6 and TRBJ2-1, with D tentatively TRBD2 (5 bases). The CDR3 length is 14 residues. The V end lost 0 bases, the J end lost 7 bases, and 11 bases lay between the germline ends. Germline lookup yields CDR1 SGHDT and CDR2 YYEEEE. CDR3 coding DNA: TGTGCCAGCAGCTTGGGGCTAACTAGGAATGAGCAGTTCTTC. This gives the protein CASSLGLTRNEQFF.